The 30 T cell receptor beta chains below all came from one sample that was sequenced in a study of tumor and adjacent non-tumor tissue in lung cancer. A modified ARM-PCR protocol with three rounds of nested PCR amplified TCRbeta. TCRdb reprocessed the multiplex PCR reads with MiXCR, giving one entry per CDR3 protein. The sample includes about 200,000 distinct CDR3 sequences, less than 80% of them seen just once. The template was RNA from unsorted bulk tissue. The specimen sequenced was lung tumor tissue. The receptors were gathered from a man aged 60-69 years with non-small cell lung cancer.

Turning to this clonotype: Given the absence of the conserved phenylalanine or tryptophan at the CDR3 end, a read error is likely. The chain employs TRBV5-6 and TRBJ2-6; no reliable D call. Trimming shortened V by 4 bases and J by 2 bases, and 13 bases separated the two germline ends. Per the germline V gene, CDR1 is SGHDT and CDR2 is YYEEEE. The CDR3 has 16 residues. The CDR3 reads CASSLIPRPGANVLTI. Written as DNA, the CDR3 is TGTGCCAGCAGCCTAATTCCCCGCCCTGGGGCCAACGTCCTGACTATC.

This sequence joins TRBV29-1 and TRBJ1-5; possibly TRBD1 for D (5 bases). This CDR3 contains 14 residues. Between the trimmed V and J ends, which lost 8 bases and 7 bases, there was a span of 21 bases. In germline, CDR1 is SQVTM, CDR2 ANQGSEA. CDR3 DNA: TGCAGCATCGCCAACATGGAGGGGCGGCAGCCCCAGCATTTT. This gives the protein CSIANMEGRQPQHF.

On this clonotype itself: Mismatch with germline at one junction end may stem from a read error. This chain joins TRBV20-1 and TRBJ2-4; TRBD1 matches 11 bases. CDR3 length: 15 amino acids. CDR1 and CDR2 (germline): DFQATT, SNEGSKA (reference sequence). The CDR3 reads CSARRDRGSRDIQYF. The CDR3 DNA reads TGCAGTGCTAGACGGGACAGGGGGAGCCGGGACATTCAATACTTC.

As regards this clonotype: Sequence at one end of the junction differs from germline and may be a read error. The gene calls are TRBV6-1 and TRBJ2-7; possible D gene TRBD2, 6 bases. Germline CDR1 MNHNS, CDR2 SASEGT. The CDR3 runs 14 residues. The CDR3 DNA follows: TGTGTCAGCAGTGCAAACACGGAGGGCTACGAGCAGCACTTC. Its translation: CVSSANTEGYEQHF.

This clonotype has just a few counts. With a much larger clone just one base away, this may be a read error. Because the CDR3 is missing its conserved closing phenylalanine or tryptophan, this is likely a read error. The chain is built from TRBV12-3 or TRBV12-4 and TRBJ1-1; TRBD1 is a possible D gene (5 bases). The CDR3 runs to 14 residues. Trimming took 5 bases from V and 1 from J, leaving 11 bases between them. As DNA, the CDR3 is TGTGCCAGCAGTCAGGGACGGAGGAACACTGAAGCTTTCTCT. It encodes CASSQGRRNTEAFS.

A word on this clonotype: One end of the junction does not line up with germline, which may come from a read error. This rearrangement joins TRBV6-1 to TRBJ1-1; D may be TRBD1 (6 bases). Germline V gene lookup returns CDR1 MNHNS and CDR2 SASEGT. The CDR3 runs 14 residues. Written as DNA, the CDR3 is TGTGCCAGCAGTGACAGGGGCTCGACCACTGAGGCTTTCTTT. This codes for CASSDRGSTTEAFF.

Details on this clonotype: The conserved phenylalanine or tryptophan normally closing the CDR3 is absent here, so this likely arose from a read error. V and J are TRBV10-2 and TRBJ1-5, with a tentative D call TRBD1 (6 bases). Germline V gene lookup returns CDR1 WSHSY and CDR2 SAAADI. The CDR3 has 14 amino acids. DNA for the CDR3: TGTGCCAGCAGTGGTTCGGCAGGGGATCAGCCCCAGCATTAT. This encodes CASSGSAGDQPQHY.

A remark on this clonotype: One end of the junction is discordant with germline, which a read error may explain. The chain links TRBV12-3 or TRBV12-4 to TRBJ2-7; no firm D call. The CDR3 is 12 amino acids. The CDR3 sequence: CASSLYHYEKYF. CDR3 bases: TGTGCCAGCAGTTTATATCATTACGAGAAGTACTTC.

This chain connects TRBV20-1 to TRBJ2-7; D unclear. Matching the DNA end better, TRBJ2-1 makes the J call doubtful. Germline CDR1 is DFQATT and CDR2 is SNEGSKA (reference sequence). The CDR3 has 10 amino acids. The CDR3 here is CSADGYEQFF. The CDR3 DNA sequence: TGCAGTGCTGACGGATACGAGCAGTTCTTC.

This clonotype was counted a single time. The chain combines TRBV20-1 with TRBJ1-6; D unresolved. Germline assignment: CDR1 DFQATT and CDR2 SNEGSKA (reference sequence). There are 16 residues in the CDR3. V was clipped by 5 bases and J by 0 bases, with 14 bases between them. The CDR3 is CSAPRESGSYNSPLHF. In DNA form, the CDR3 reads TGCAGTGCTCCAAGGGAGTCGGGCTCCTATAATTCACCCCTCCACTTT.

V is TRBV7-2 and J is TRBJ1-1; D is unresolved. The CDR3 is 14 residues long. Trimming stripped 5 bases from V and 11 bases from J, with 21 bases between. Germline values: CDR1 SGHTA, CDR2 FQGNSA. The CDR3 loop is CASSNFWSTSSAFF. DNA of the CDR3: TGTGCCAGCAGCAACTTCTGGAGCACCTCCTCGGCTTTCTTT. Drawing the rest from reference TRBV7-2 and TRBJ1-1, the complete variable domain is GAGVSQSPSNKVTEKGKDVELRCDPISGHTALYWYRQSLGQGLEFLIYFQGNSAPDKSGLPSDRFSAERTGGSVSTLTIQRTQQEDSAVYLCASSNFWSTSSAFFGQGTRLTVV.

Regarding this clonotype: The junction does not match germline at one end; this may be a read error. V is TRBV11-1 and J is TRBJ2-7, with a weak D call TRBD2 (5 bases). The CDR3 runs to 16 residues. The germline V gene encodes CDR1 SGHAT and CDR2 FQDESV (reference sequence). CDR3 sequence: CASRLAIRDNSYDQYF. The CDR3 coding sequence is TGTGCCAGCAGATTAGCGATTCGTGATAACTCCTACGATCAGTACTTC.

Points on this clonotype: As the CDR3 is not closed by the conserved phenylalanine or tryptophan, this likely results from a read error. No DNA is shown, since the ends of the CDR3 on it are uncertain; the CDR3 is the one TCRdb lists. CDR3 protein: CASIQGRSGANVLAL. The chain is built from TRBV12-3 or TRBV12-4 and TRBJ2-6; the tabulated D call, TRBD1, remains unverified against the DNA. The CDR3 spans 15 amino acids, including both terminal residues.

With respect to this clonotype: A much larger clone lies one base from this, so it may be a read error. The CDR3 DNA sequence: TGCAGTGCTAGGACGGGACTAGCGGGAAACAATGAGCAGTCCTTC. This sequence encodes CSARTGLAGNNEQSF. The rearrangement uses TRBV20-1 and TRBJ2-1, with 13 bases lining up with TRBD2. Germline V gene data show CDR1 as DFQATT and CDR2 as SNEGSKA (reference sequence). The CDR3 extends over 15 amino acids.

For this clonotype: The junction departs from germline at one end; a sequencing error may be responsible. As DNA, the CDR3 is TGTGCCAGCAGAACAGCCGGGCAAACCCAGATCCACGAGAGCCAGTACTTC. Protein: CASRTAGQTQIHESQYF. The chain employs TRBV6-6 and TRBJ2-5; no clear D gene. CDR3 length: 17 amino acids. Germline V gene data show CDR1 as MNHNY and CDR2 as SVGAGI (reference sequence).

This clonotype was seen a single time. Possible read error: a much larger clone is one base away. This rearrangement joins TRBV4-3 to TRBJ2-5, with 8 bases that match TRBD1. This CDR3 has 13 amino acids. Looked up from germline, CDR1 is LGHNA and CDR2 is YSLEER. V lost 1 base and J lost 5; bases outside the gene matches: 0. DNA of the CDR3: TGCGCCAGCAGCCAAGGACAGGGGGAGACCCAGTACTTC. Encoded protein: CASSQGQGETQYF.

The CDR3 nucleotides are TGTGCCAGCACACTAGCGGGAGGCCAAAACACCGGGGAGCTGTTTTTT. Encoded protein: CASTLAGGQNTGELFF. V usage is TRBV6-1 and J usage is TRBJ2-2; 12 bases are shared with TRBD2. This CDR3 is built from 16 residues. Germline CDR1 MNHNS, CDR2 SASEGT. The V segment lost 7 bases and the J segment 2 bases; nucleotides outside the gene matches: 5.

The V gene is TRBV11-2, the J gene TRBJ2-2; 7 bases fit TRBD2. The junction had 1 base not matched to a gene; V was cut back by 1 base and J by 5 bases. The CDR3 loop spans 14 amino acids. The germline V gene encodes CDR1 SGHAT and CDR2 FQNNGV. The CDR3 coding sequence is TGTGCCAGCAGCTTAGCGCGGGAGACCGGGGAGCTGTTTTTT. It is translated as CASSLARETGELFF.

Details on this clonotype: This may come from a read error, since a much larger clone is one base off. The chain links TRBV4-1 to TRBJ2-3; D perhaps matches TRBD1 (6 bases). Trimming removed 0 bases from V and 2 bases from J, with 21 bases in between. The CDR3 sequence is 19 residues long. The germline V gene has CDR1 MGHRA and CDR2 YSYEKL. The CDR3 loop is CASSQDGGYWGPYTDTQYF. The CDR3 nucleotides read TGCGCCAGCAGCCAAGACGGCGGCTACTGGGGGCCTTACACAGATACGCAGTATTTT.

As for this clonotype: A much larger clone lies one base from this, so it may be a read error. V gene TRBV7-8 combines with J gene TRBJ2-3, with D maybe TRBD2 (6 bases). CDR3 length: 15 residues. V was trimmed by 2 bases and J by 6 bases, leaving 15 bases between them. CDR1 and CDR2 (germline): SGHVS, FQNEAQ. The CDR3 loop reads CASSLPGAKEDTQYF. Written as DNA, the CDR3 is TGTGCCAGCAGCTTACCGGGAGCCAAAGAGGATACGCAGTATTTT.

Details on this clonotype: The CDR3 ends on some other residue instead of the conserved phenylalanine or tryptophan, so this is likely a read error. V gene TRBV30 combines with J gene TRBJ1-2, with TRBD1 identical over 8 bases. The CDR3 contains 14 residues. Losses at the gene ends were 2 bases for V and 4 bases for J; bases not matched to a gene: 6. The germline V gene encodes CDR1 GTSNPN and CDR2 SVGIG (reference sequence). The CDR3 here is CAWSRTGLVYGYTI. The CDR3 DNA is TGTGCCTGGAGTCGGACAGGGTTGGTCTATGGCTACACCATC.

This sequence joins TRBV20-1 and TRBJ2-7; 8 nucleotides align to TRBD1. Trimming cost V 6 bases and J 8 bases; bases outside gene matches: 12. The CDR3 covers 13 residues. The germline CDR1 and CDR2 sequences are DFQATT and SNEGSKA (reference sequence). The CDR3 spells CSAIRDRFIKQYF. DNA for the CDR3: TGCAGTGCCATCCGGGACAGGTTCATCAAGCAGTACTTC.

Remarks on this clonotype: Since the CDR3 does not end with the conserved phenylalanine or tryptophan, this likely comes from a read error. It is unclear where the CDR3 begins or ends on the DNA, so no DNA is shown, and the CDR3 is as TCRdb lists it. This rearrangement joins TRBV11-2 to TRBJ2-6. From germline, CDR1 is SGHAT and CDR2 FQNNGV. From its first to its last residue, the CDR3 has 14 amino acids. The CDR3 spells CASSPISGANVLIL.

The chain links TRBV6-5 to TRBJ1-1, with 7 bases that match TRBD1. Germline V gene lookup returns CDR1 MNHEY and CDR2 SVGAGI. Germline trimming cut 2 bases from V and 4 bases from J; bases unmatched to any gene: 13. This CDR3 has 17 residues. The CDR3 nucleotides read TGTGCCAGCAGTTACACAGGTAGGGGGCGGAGAAGCACTGAAGCTTTCTTT. Translated: CASSYTGRGRRSTEAFF.

This clonotype was seen ten or more times. The V call is TRBV20-1, the J call TRBJ1-6; TRBD1 matches at 7 bases. The CDR3 sequence is 16 residues long. Germline V gene sequence: CDR1 DFQATT, CDR2 SNEGSKA (reference sequence). Trimming removed 2 bases from V and 3 bases from J; junction bases left unmatched: 7. The CDR3 nucleotides are TGCAGTGCTAGATCCGACCGGGACAGCTATAATTCACCCCTCCACTTT. This encodes CSARSDRDSYNSPLHF.

The rearrangement uses TRBV12-3 or TRBV12-4 and TRBJ1-4, with TRBD1 as a possible D gene (6 bases). Between the trimmed V and J ends, which lost 6 bases and 3 bases, there was a span of 11 bases. The CDR3 has 14 residues. The DNA for the CDR3 is TGTGCCAGCAGGCAACAGGGCGCTAATGAAAAACTGTTTTTT. This sequence encodes CASRQQGANEKLFF.

Note on this clonotype: This likely comes from a read error, as the CDR3 has no conserved phenylalanine or tryptophan at its end. The rearrangement joins TRBV6-5 to TRBJ1-2; possibly TRBD1 for D (6 bases). The CDR3 is 13 amino acids. Germline V gene lookup returns CDR1 MNHEY and CDR2 SVGAGI. V gave up 3 bases and J gave up 8 bases, with 13 bases separating them. CDR3 residues: CASSYSRGDGYTL. The CDR3, as DNA: TGTGCCAGCAGTTATTCGAGGGGGGACGGCTACACCTTG.

This clonotype was detected a few times. The gene calls are TRBV12-3 or TRBV12-4 and TRBJ2-3, with a possible D match to TRBD2 (5 bases). Trimming stripped 3 bases from V and 6 bases from J, with 13 bases between. The CDR3 extends over 14 amino acids. CDR3: CASSFERFIDTQYF. CDR3 bases: TGTGCCAGCAGTTTCGAGCGGTTTATCGATACGCAGTATTTT.

V is TRBV7-9 and J is TRBJ2-7, with D uncertain. Germline V CDR1 and CDR2: SEHNR, FQNEAQ (reference sequence). Between the trimmed V and J ends, which lost 10 bases and 4 bases, there was a span of 11 bases. The CDR3 loop spans 11 amino acids. CDR3 sequence: CANRTAYEQYF. The CDR3 DNA sequence: TGTGCCAACCGAACAGCATACGAGCAGTACTTC.

The V call is TRBV14, the J call TRBJ1-2, with TRBD1 matching 7 bases. CDR3 size: 15 residues. CDR1 SGHDN and CDR2 FVKESK come from the germline V gene. V gave up 4 bases and J gave up 5 bases; unmatched junction bases: 10. CDR3 residues: CASSRSRDSEYGYTF. As DNA, the CDR3 is TGTGCCAGCAGCCGCTCCCGGGACAGCGAGTATGGCTACACCTTC.